This TCR beta chain was retrieved from a study of CD8+ T cells in alopecia areata. Study overall: Treated patients swallowed 5 to 10 mg of oral tofacitinib twice daily.

RNA was extracted and reverse transcribed into cDNA as the sequencing template. The protocol was immunoSEQ multiplex PCR, while the TCRdb copy is restricted to in-frame clones and leaves out a portion. The sample carries 100,000 to 150,000 clones, around 60% recorded once. Study-level findings and limits: Lesional scalp, notably in alopecia totalis/universalis, had clonality above that of normal scalp.

This CDR3 has 12 amino acids. V was clipped by 6 bases and J by 7 bases, with 10 bases between them. The germline V gene encodes CDR1 KGHSH and CDR2 LQKENI. A note on this clone: Its antigen remains unknown.

The sample in question was CD4+ T cells sorted from blood, obtained at week 0. The V and J genes are TRBV18 and TRBJ2-1; no firm D call. This TCR came from a human donor with alopecia areata. The chain's CDR3 is CASSPGLNEQFF. In nucleotides, the CDR3 is TGTGCCAGCTCCCCCGGTCTAAATGAGCAGTTCTTC.